This is a list of T cell receptor beta chains from one sample in a study of chemoradiotherapy in HPV16-positive cancers. Only in-frame clones appear in the TCRdb table, and some are missing; sequencing was by immunoSEQ multiplex PCR. There are around 6,600 clones in the sample; 70% to 85% occur only once, and 8% lies in the top ten. The sequencing here drew on tumor tissue, taken from a patient who underwent chemoradiotherapy. The receptors originated from a human donor with HPV-associated anogenital cancer. The CDR3 runs from the conserved cysteine through the conserved F or W. The D gene is left open where the match is weak. Clone size is not always given. Where it is, it says once, few, many or a class for expanded clones.

clone size | J gene | V gene | D gene | CDR3 protein | CDR3 DNA
NA | TRBJ2-2 | TRBV4-3 | TRBD2 | CASSQDRLAGGELFF | TGCGCCAGCAGCCAAGATCGGCTAGCGGGGGGGGAGCTGTTTTTT
NA | TRBJ1-6 | TRBV2 | NA | CASSRPPREKTEVESPLHF | TGTGCCAGCAGTAGGCCCCCAAGAGAGAAGACAGAAGTGGAGTCACCCCTCCACTTT
NA | TRBJ2-1 | TRBV28 | TRBD2 | CASSFSRGLAGITSYNEQFF | TGTGCCAGCAGTTTCTCCAGGGGACTAGCGGGGATCACCTCCTACAATGAGCAGTTCTTC
few | TRBJ2-7 | TRBV7-2 | NA | CASSFFLRNYEQYF | TGTGCCAGCAGCTTTTTCCTACGCAACTACGAGCAGTACTTC
NA | TRBJ2-7 | TRBV11-2 | TRBD1 | CASSTRQGAGEQYF | TGTGCCAGCAGCACCCGACAGGGGGCCGGCGAGCAGTACTTC
NA | TRBJ1-2 | TRBV28 | TRBD1 | CASSSPRTGLLWGTF | TGTGCCAGCAGCAGTCCTCGGACAGGCCTCCTTTGGGGCACCTTC
NA | TRBJ1-5 | TRBV19 | NA | CASSRKTAYSNQPQHF | TGTGCCAGTAGTAGGAAGACAGCCTATAGCAATCAGCCCCAGCATTTT
NA | TRBJ1-5 | TRBV5-6 | NA | CASSLAGHVSNQPQHF | TGTGCCAGCAGCTTGGCCGGGCACGTTAGCAATCAGCCCCAGCATTTT
once | TRBJ1-5 | TRBV27 | NA | CASSYTGLTQPQHF | TGTGCCAGCAGTTACACAGGGTTGACTCAGCCCCAGCATTTT
NA | TRBJ2-7 | TRBV19 | NA | CASSIKREGGYEQYF | TGTGCCAGTAGTATAAAGAGGGAAGGGGGCTACGAGCAGTACTTC
NA | TRBJ1-1 | TRBV5-6 | NA | CASSPRLGGNPEAFF | TGTGCCAGCAGCCCGCGATTGGGGGGAAATCCTGAAGCTTTCTTT
NA | TRBJ1-2 | TRBV2 | TRBD1 | CASSPTPRTGSYTF | TGTGCCAGCAGCCCCACCCCTCGGACAGGTAGCTACACCTTC
NA | TRBJ2-3 | TRBV2 | TRBD2 | CASGGRASGASDTQYF | TGTGCCAGCGGGGGCCGTGCTAGCGGGGCATCAGATACGCAGTATTTT
NA | TRBJ2-3 | TRBV9 | TRBD2 | CASSPAEGRGEDTQYF | TGTGCCAGCAGCCCCGCCGAGGGGCGGGGGGAGGATACGCAGTATTTT
NA | TRBJ1-1 | TRBV27 | NA | CASRGYGTEAFF | TGTGCCAGCAGGGGGTATGGCACTGAAGCTTTCTTT
few | TRBJ1-2 | TRBV29-1 | TRBD1 | CSVGDRGNYGYTF | TGCAGCGTTGGGGACAGGGGTAACTATGGCTACACCTTC
NA | TRBJ1-2 | TRBV6-1 | NA | CASSPDGIYGYTF | TGTGCCAGCAGTCCCGACGGAATATATGGCTACACCTTC
NA | TRBJ1-1 | TRBV30 | TRBD1 | CACRGPKAFF | TGTGCCTGCAGGGGGCCTAAAGCTTTCTTT
NA | TRBJ1-1 | TRBV5-1 | NA | CASSWGGGLNTEAFF | TGCGCCAGCAGCTGGGGGGGCGGTTTGAACACTGAAGCTTTCTTT
NA | TRBJ2-5 | TRBV7-2 | NA | CASMQGPRETQYF | TGTGCCTCGATGCAGGGGCCGCGGGAGACCCAGTACTTC
NA | TRBJ1-1 | TRBV19 | NA | CASSLHMNTEAFF | TGTGCCAGTAGTCTTCACATGAACACTGAAGCTTTCTTT
once | TRBJ1-6 | TRBV7-2 | TRBD1 | CAVPSIGGQTNSPLHF | TGTGCAGTCCCGAGCATCGGGGGACAGACTAATTCACCCCTCCACTTT
NA | TRBJ1-2 | TRBV7-9 | TRBD1 | CASSLAGTGSNYGYTF | TGTGCCAGCAGCTTAGCGGGGACAGGGTCTAACTATGGCTACACCTTC
once | TRBJ1-1 | TRBV28 | NA | CASSFSGFLDAFF | TGTGCCAGCAGTTTCTCAGGGTTCTTAGACGCTTTCTTT
NA | TRBJ2-2 | TRBV4-3 | NA | CASSPLGTDFTGELFF | TGCGCCAGCAGCCCCCTTGGGACCGATTTCACCGGGGAGCTGTTTTTT
NA | TRBJ1-1 | TRBV10-3 | NA | CAISGQVSTEAFF | TGTGCCATCAGTGGACAGGTTTCCACTGAAGCTTTCTTT
few | TRBJ1-1 | TRBV30 | NA | CAWSGGGNSAFF | TGTGCCTGGAGCGGGGGGGGGAATTCAGCTTTCTTT
NA | TRBJ1-2 | TRBV11-2 | NA | CASSRTDRNYGYTF | TGTGCCAGCAGCCGAACCGACAGAAACTATGGCTACACCTTC
NA | TRBJ1-1 | TRBV5-1 | NA | CASSLAGGGSGTEAFF | TGCGCCAGCAGCTTGGCCGGGGGAGGATCGGGGACTGAAGCTTTCTTT
NA | TRBJ2-5 | TRBV18 | NA | CASSWTGAYQETQYF | TGTGCCAGCTCATGGACGGGGGCGTACCAAGAGACCCAGTACTTC
NA | TRBJ2-3 | TRBV19 | NA | CASRPSSTDTQYF | TGTGCCTCTCGCCCTTCTAGCACAGATACGCAGTATTTT
large | TRBJ2-7 | TRBV5-1 | NA | CASSLDSLVTGEQYF | TGCGCCAGCAGCTTGGATTCCCTGGTGACGGGCGAGCAGTACTTC
NA | TRBJ1-5 | TRBV27 | NA | CASSSYSGSQPQHF | TGTGCCAGCAGTTCGTATTCGGGCAGCCAGCCCCAGCATTTT
NA | TRBJ2-7 | TRBV7-2 | NA | CASSLGTGAYEQYF | TGTGCCAGCAGCTTAGGAACAGGAGCCTACGAGCAGTACTTC
NA | TRBJ2-7 | TRBV7-9 | TRBD1 | CASSRQGASYEQYF | TGTGCCAGCAGCCGACAGGGGGCAAGCTACGAGCAGTACTTC
NA | TRBJ2-2 | TRBV6-6 | NA | CASSHTASVAGELFF | TGTGCCAGCAGTCACACCGCGTCGGTGGCCGGGGAGCTGTTTTTT
NA | TRBJ2-1 | TRBV4-2 | NA | CASSQEGTWGSSYNEQFF | TGTGCCAGCAGCCAAGAGGGTACGTGGGGGAGCTCCTACAATGAGCAGTTCTTC
NA | TRBJ2-7 | TRBV6-1 | NA | CASSDRADSSYEQYF | TGTGCCAGCAGTGATAGGGCGGACAGCTCCTACGAGCAGTACTTC
NA | TRBJ2-5 | TRBV2 | TRBD1 | CASKTGDVETQYF | TGTGCCAGCAAAACAGGGGATGTGGAGACCCAGTACTTC
NA | TRBJ2-1 | TRBV28 | TRBD2 | CASNESGGTYNEQFF | TGTGCCAGCAATGAAAGCGGGGGGACCTACAATGAGCAGTTCTTC
NA | TRBJ1-3 | TRBV5-1 | NA | CASSLGFAGNTIYF | TGCGCCAGCAGCTTGGGGTTTGCTGGAAACACCATATATTTT
NA | TRBJ1-5 | TRBV6-1 | NA | CASSEPGLTWEPQHF | TGTGCCAGCAGTGAACCAGGACTGACCTGGGAGCCCCAGCATTTT
NA | TRBJ2-1 | TRBV6-5 | NA | CASSYSQGSSGGEQFF | TGTGCCAGCAGTTACTCACAGGGGAGTAGCGGCGGTGAGCAGTTCTTC
NA | TRBJ1-5 | TRBV7-2 | NA | CASSPQSGSNQPQHF | TGTGCCAGCAGCCCACAGTCGGGTAGCAATCAGCCCCAGCATTTT
NA | TRBJ2-5 | TRBV10-1 | TRBD2 | CASSIAGQETQYF | TGCGCCAGCAGTATAGCGGGGCAAGAGACCCAGTACTTC
NA | TRBJ2-7 | TRBV20-1 | NA | CSAHGSIEQYF | TGCAGTGCTCATGGGTCCATCGAGCAGTACTTC
once | TRBJ1-6 | TRBV13 | TRBD1 | CASSRTGSGNSPLHF | TGTGCCAGCAGCCGGACAGGGTCGGGTAATTCACCCCTCCACTTT
few | TRBJ1-5 | TRBV27 | NA | CASSLTVPYSNQPQHF | TGTGCCAGCAGTTTAACAGTCCCCTATAGCAATCAGCCCCAGCATTTT
NA | TRBJ1-6 | TRBV28 | NA | CASSELNSPLHF | TGTGCCAGCAGCGAGCTCAATTCACCCCTCCACTTT